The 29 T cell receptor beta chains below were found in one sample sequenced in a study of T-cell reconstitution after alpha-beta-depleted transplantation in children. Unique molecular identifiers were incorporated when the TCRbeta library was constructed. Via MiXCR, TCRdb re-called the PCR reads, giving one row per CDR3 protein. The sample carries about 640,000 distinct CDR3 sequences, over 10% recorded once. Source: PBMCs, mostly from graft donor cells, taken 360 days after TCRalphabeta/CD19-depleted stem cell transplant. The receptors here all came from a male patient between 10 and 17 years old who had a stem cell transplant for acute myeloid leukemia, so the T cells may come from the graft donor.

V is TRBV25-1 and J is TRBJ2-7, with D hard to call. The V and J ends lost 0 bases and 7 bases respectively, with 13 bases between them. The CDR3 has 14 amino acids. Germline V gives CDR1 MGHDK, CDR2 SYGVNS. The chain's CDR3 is CASSEYFSPLEQYF. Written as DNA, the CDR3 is TGTGCCAGCAGTGAATATTTTTCCCCCTTGGAGCAGTACTTC.

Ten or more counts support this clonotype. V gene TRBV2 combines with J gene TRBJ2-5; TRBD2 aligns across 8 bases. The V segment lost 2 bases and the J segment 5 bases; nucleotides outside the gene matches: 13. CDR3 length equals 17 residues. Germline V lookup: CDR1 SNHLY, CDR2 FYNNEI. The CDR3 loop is CASSERQAGAIRETQYF. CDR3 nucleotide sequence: TGTGCCAGCAGTGAACGACAAGCGGGAGCGATTAGGGAGACCCAGTACTTC.

The CDR3 nucleotides read TGTGCCAGCAGGACCATAGGTACCCTCTACGAGCAGTACTTC. Its translation: CASRTIGTLYEQYF. V gene TRBV28 combines with J gene TRBJ2-7, with D hard to call. V was trimmed by 6 bases and J by 3 bases, leaving 15 bases between them. CDR1 is MDHEN and CDR2 is SYDVKM in the germline V gene. The CDR3 covers 14 residues. Using reference TRBV28 and TRBJ2-7 for the parts outside the CDR3, the full variable domain is DVKVTQSSRYLVKRTGEKVFLECVQDMDHENMFWYRQDPGLGLRLIYFSYDVKMKEKGDIPEGYSVSREKKERFSLILESASTNQTSMYLCASRTIGTLYEQYFGPGTRLTVT.

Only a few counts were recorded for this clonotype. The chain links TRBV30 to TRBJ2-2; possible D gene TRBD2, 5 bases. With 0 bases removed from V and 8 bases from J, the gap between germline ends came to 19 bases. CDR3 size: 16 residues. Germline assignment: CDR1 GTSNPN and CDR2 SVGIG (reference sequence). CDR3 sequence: CAWSVLPLGVGGELFF. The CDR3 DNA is TGTGCCTGGAGTGTACTCCCTCTGGGAGTAGGAGGGGAGCTGTTTTTT. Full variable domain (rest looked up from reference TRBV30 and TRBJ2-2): SQTIHQWPATLVQPVGSPLSLECTVEGTSNPNLYWYRQAAGRGLQLLFYSVGIGQISSEVPQNLSASRPQDRQFILSSKKLLLSDSGFYLCAWSVLPLGVGGELFFGEGSRLTVL.

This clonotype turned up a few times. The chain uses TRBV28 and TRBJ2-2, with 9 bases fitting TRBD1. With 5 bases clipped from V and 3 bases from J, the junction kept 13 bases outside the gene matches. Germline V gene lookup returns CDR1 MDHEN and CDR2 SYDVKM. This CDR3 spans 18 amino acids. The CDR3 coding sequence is TGTGCCAGCAGTGTACCCCTACAGGGGGCAAGGGACACCGGGGAGCTGTTTTTT. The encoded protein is CASSVPLQGARDTGELFF.

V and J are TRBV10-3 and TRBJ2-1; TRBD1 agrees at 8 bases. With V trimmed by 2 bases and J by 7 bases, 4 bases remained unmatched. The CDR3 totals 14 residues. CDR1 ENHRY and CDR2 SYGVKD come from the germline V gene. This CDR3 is CAISEGQGVNEQFF. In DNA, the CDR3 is TGTGCCATCAGTGAGGGACAGGGTGTGAATGAGCAGTTCTTC.

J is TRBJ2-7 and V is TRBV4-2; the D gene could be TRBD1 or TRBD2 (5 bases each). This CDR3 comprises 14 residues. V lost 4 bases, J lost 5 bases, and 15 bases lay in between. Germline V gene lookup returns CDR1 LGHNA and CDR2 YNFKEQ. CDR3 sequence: CASSPGTGPDEQYF. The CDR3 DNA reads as TGTGCCAGCAGCCCAGGGACGGGGCCCGACGAGCAGTACTTC.

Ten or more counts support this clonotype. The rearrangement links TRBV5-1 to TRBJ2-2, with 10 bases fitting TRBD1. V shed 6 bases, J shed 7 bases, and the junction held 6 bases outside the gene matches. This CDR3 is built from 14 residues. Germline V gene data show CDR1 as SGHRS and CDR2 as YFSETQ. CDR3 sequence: CASIDRGLGGELFF. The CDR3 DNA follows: TGCGCCAGCATCGACAGGGGGCTTGGCGGGGAGCTGTTTTTT.

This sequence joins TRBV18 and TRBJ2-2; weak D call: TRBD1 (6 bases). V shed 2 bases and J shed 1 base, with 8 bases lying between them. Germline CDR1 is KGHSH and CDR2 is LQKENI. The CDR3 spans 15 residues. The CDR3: CASSPVTGNTGELFF. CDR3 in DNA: TGTGCCAGCTCACCAGTGACAGGGAACACCGGGGAGCTGTTTTTT.

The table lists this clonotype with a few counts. In DNA form, the CDR3 reads TGTGCCAGCAGCTTAGAGGCGGGAGGGCCGGCAGATACGCAGTATTTT. The encoded protein is CASSLEAGGPADTQYF. The J gene is TRBJ2-3, the V gene TRBV7-2; 9 bases are a match to TRBD2. Germline V gives CDR1 SGHTA, CDR2 FQGNSA. CDR3 length equals 16 residues. Unmatched junction bases numbered 6, after V lost 1 base and J lost 4 bases.

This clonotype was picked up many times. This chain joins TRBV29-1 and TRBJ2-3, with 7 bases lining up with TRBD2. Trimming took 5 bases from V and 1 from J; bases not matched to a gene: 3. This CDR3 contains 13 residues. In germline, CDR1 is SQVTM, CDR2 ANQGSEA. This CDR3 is CSVRGRGTDTQYF. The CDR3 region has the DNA TGCAGCGTTCGGGGGAGGGGCACAGATACGCAGTATTTT.

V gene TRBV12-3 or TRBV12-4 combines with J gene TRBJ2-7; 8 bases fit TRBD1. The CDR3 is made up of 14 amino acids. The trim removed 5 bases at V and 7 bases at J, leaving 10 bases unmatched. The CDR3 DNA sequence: TGTGCCAGCAGTGATGACAGGGGCATGGGGGAGCAGTACTTC. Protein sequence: CASSDDRGMGEQYF.

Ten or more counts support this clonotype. In DNA form, the CDR3 reads TGTGCCAGCAGTGAACGGGGCACTGAAGCTTTCTTT. Residues: CASSERGTEAFF. The J gene is TRBJ1-1, the V gene TRBV25-1; D is ambiguous. Trimming left V 2 bases short and J 4 bases short, with 5 bases between. The CDR3 contains 12 residues. Looked up from germline, CDR1 is MGHDK and CDR2 is SYGVNS.

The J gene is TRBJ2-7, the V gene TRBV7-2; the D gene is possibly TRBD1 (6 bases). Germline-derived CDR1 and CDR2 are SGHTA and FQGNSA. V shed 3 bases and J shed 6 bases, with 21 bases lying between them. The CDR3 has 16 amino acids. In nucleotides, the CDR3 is TGTGCCAGCAGCTTGGGGTTAGGACAGTGGTATTCCGAGCAGTACTTC. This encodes CASSLGLGQWYSEQYF. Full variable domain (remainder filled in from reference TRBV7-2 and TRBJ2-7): GAGVSQSPSNKVTEKGKDVELRCDPISGHTALYWYRQSLGQGLEFLIYFQGNSAPDKSGLPSDRFSAERTGGSVSTLTIQRTQQEDSAVYLCASSLGLGQWYSEQYFGPGTRLTVT.

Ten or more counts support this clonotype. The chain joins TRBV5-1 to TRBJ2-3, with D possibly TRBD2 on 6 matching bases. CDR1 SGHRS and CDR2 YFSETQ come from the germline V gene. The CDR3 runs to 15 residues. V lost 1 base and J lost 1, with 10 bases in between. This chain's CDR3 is CASSLSGFGTDTQYF. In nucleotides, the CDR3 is TGCGCCAGCAGCTTGAGCGGGTTCGGCACAGATACGCAGTATTTT.

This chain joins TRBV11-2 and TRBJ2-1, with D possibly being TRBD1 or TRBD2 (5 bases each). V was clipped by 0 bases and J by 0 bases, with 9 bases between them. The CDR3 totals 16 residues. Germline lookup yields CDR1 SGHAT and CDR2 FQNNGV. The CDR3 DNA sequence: TGTGCCAGCAGCTTAGAGGTAGGGACCTCCTACAATGAGCAGTTCTTC. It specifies CASSLEVGTSYNEQFF.

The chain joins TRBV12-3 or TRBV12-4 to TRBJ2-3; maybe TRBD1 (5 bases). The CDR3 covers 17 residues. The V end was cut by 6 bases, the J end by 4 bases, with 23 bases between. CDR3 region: CASSIVATVGPPDTQYF. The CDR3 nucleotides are TGTGCCAGCAGCATCGTCGCGACAGTCGGTCCACCAGATACGCAGTATTTT.

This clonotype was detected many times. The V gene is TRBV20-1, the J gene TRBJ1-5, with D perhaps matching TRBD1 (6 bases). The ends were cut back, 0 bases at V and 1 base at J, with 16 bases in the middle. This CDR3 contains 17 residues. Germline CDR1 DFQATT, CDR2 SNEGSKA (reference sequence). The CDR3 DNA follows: TGCAGTGCTAGAGATGGGTTTCGTACAGGGAGCAATCAGCCCCAGCATTTT. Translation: CSARDGFRTGSNQPQHF.

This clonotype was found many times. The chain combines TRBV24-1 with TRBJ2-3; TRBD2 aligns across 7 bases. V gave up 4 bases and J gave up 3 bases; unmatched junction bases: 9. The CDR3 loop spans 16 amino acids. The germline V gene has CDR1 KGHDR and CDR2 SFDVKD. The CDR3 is CATSDHWRERTDTQYF. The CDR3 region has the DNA TGTGCCACCAGTGACCATTGGCGGGAGAGGACAGATACGCAGTATTTT.

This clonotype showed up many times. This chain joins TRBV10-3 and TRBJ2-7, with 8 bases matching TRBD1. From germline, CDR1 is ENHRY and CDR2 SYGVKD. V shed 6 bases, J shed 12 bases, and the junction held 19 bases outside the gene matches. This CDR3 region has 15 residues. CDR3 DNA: TGTGCCATCAGCGAATCAACCGGACAGGGCCATTTTGGGTACTTC. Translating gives CAISESTGQGHFGYF.

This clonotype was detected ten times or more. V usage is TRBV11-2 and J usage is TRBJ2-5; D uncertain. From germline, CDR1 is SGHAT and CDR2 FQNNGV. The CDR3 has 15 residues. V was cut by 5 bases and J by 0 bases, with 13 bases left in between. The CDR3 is CASSTADLYQETQYF. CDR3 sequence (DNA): TGTGCCAGCAGCACGGCTGATTTATACCAAGAGACCCAGTACTTC.

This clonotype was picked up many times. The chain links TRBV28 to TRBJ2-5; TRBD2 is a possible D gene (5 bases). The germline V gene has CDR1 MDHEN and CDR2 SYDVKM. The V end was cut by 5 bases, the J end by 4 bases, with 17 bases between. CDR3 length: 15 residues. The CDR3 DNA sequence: TGTGCCAGCAGTCCCCTCGGGGTAGGGAGAGAGACCCAGTACTTC. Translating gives CASSPLGVGRETQYF.

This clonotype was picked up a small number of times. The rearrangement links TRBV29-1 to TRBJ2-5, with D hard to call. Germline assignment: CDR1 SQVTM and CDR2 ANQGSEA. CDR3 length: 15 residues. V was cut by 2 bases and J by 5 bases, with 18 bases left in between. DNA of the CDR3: TGCAGCGTTGAAAATTGGTTTCAGAGTCGGGAGACCCAGTACTTC. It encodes CSVENWFQSRETQYF.

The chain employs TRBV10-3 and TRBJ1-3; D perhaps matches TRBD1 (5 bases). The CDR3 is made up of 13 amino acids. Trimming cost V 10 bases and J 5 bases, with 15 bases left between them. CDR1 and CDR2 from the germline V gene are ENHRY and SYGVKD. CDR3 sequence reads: CASDRGNRNTIYF. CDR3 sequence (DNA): TGTGCCAGCGACCGGGGGAATCGAAACACCATATATTTT.

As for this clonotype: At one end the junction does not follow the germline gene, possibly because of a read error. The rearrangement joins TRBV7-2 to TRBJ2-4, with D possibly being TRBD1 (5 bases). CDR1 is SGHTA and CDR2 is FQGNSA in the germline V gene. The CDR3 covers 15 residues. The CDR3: CGSSRRTPAKNIQYF. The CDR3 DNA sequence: TGTGGCAGCAGCCGCCGGACACCAGCCAAAAACATTCAGTACTTC.

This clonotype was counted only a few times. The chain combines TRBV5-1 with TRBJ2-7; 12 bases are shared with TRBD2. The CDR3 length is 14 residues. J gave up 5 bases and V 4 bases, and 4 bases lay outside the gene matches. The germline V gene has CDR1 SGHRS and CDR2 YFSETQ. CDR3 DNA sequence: TGCGCCAGCAGCCCTAGCGGGAGGGGGCACGAGCAGTACTTC. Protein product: CASSPSGRGHEQYF.

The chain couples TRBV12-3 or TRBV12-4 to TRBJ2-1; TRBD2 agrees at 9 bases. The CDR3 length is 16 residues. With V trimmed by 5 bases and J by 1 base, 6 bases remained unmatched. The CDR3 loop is CASSPRTSESYNEQFF. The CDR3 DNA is TGTGCCAGCAGTCCCCGGACTAGCGAGTCCTACAATGAGCAGTTCTTC.

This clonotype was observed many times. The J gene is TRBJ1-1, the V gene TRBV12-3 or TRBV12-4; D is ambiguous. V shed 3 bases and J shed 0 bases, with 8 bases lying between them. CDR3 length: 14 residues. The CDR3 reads CASSFRLMNTEAFF. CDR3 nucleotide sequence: TGTGCCAGCAGTTTTCGACTGATGAACACTGAAGCTTTCTTT.

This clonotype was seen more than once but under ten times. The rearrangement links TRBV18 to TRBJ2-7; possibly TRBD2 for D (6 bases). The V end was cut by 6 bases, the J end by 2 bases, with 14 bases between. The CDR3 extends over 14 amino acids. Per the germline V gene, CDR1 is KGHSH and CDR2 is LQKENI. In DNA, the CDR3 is TGTGCCAGCTCGTCGGAGGGCCCGACCTACGAGCAGTACTTC. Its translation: CASSSEGPTYEQYF.